The source of this T cell receptor (beta chain) is a study of graft-versus-host responses after intestinal transplantation. Overall study context: Among the recipients, transplants were multivisceral, liver-intestinal, or isolated intestinal.

This clone was counted once. Its antigen is still unknown. Generated by immunoSEQ multiplex PCR, the TCRdb table keeps only in-frame clones and is missing some. The table lists approximately 100,000 clones, roughly 93% of them singletons. The sample in question was unstimulated CD8+ T cells sorted from spleen or lymph node cells, obtained before intestinal transplant. This clonotype originated in a human donor who received an intestinal transplant.

CDR3 protein: CASSQEGFSTDTQYF. The CDR3 DNA reads TGCGCCAGCAGCCAGGAGGGATTTAGCACAGATACGCAGTATTTT. This chain connects TRBV4-1 to TRBJ2-3, with D possibly being TRBD2 (6 bases). V dropped 3 bases and J dropped 0 bases, with 10 bases sitting between them. Germline lookup yields CDR1 MGHRA and CDR2 YSYEKL. This CDR3 spans 15 amino acids.